These T cell receptor beta chains were read from a single sample in a study of identical twins. TCRdb re-called the 5' RACE reads with MiXCR, one entry per CDR3 protein. The table records roughly 540,000 distinct CDR3 sequences, roughly a fifth of them present only once. These same records also appear under a second study, on T cells expressing NK-cell markers.

Input material: CD4+ T cells sorted from blood. These receptors all stem from a woman younger than 35 in good health. Both conserved end residues are part of each CDR3. D genes are given only for firm matches. Some rows mark clone size as missing; the rest say once, few, many or name a class of expanded clone.

V gene: TRBV20-1; J gene: TRBJ2-1; D gene: TRBD2; CDR3 length: 16; clone size: few; CDR3 protein: CSARVLRLAGDNEQFF; CDR3 DNA: TGCAGTGCTAGAGTCCTCCGACTAGCGGGTGACAATGAGCAGTTCTTC
V gene: TRBV12-3/TRBV12-4; J gene: TRBJ1-1; D gene: .; CDR3 length: 16; clone size: few; CDR3 protein: CASSLDWGRANTEAFF; CDR3 DNA: TGTGCCAGCAGCCTTGACTGGGGGCGGGCGAACACTGAAGCTTTCTTT
V gene: TRBV4-3; J gene: TRBJ2-1; D gene: TRBD2; CDR3 length: 15; clone size: .; CDR3 protein: CASSHRTSVFDEQFF; CDR3 DNA: TGCGCCAGCAGCCACCGGACTAGCGTCTTCGATGAGCAGTTCTTC
V gene: TRBV6-2/TRBV6-3; J gene: TRBJ2-7; D gene: .; CDR3 length: 15; clone size: .; CDR3 protein: CASSSHDRYWYEQYF; CDR3 DNA: TGTGCCAGCAGTTCGCACGACAGGTATTGGTACGAGCAGTACTTC
V gene: TRBV5-1; J gene: TRBJ1-1; D gene: .; CDR3 length: 15; clone size: few; CDR3 protein: CASSLAVGASTEAFF; CDR3 DNA: TGCGCCAGCAGCTTGGCGGTAGGGGCTAGCACTGAAGCTTTCTTT
V gene: TRBV2; J gene: TRBJ2-7; D gene: TRBD1; CDR3 length: 15; clone size: .; CDR3 protein: CASRGLGQAPREQYF; CDR3 DNA: TGTGCCAGCAGGGGGTTAGGACAGGCCCCCAGGGAGCAGTACTTC
V gene: TRBV20-1; J gene: TRBJ1-1; D gene: .; CDR3 length: 14; clone size: .; CDR3 protein: CSALSPGVNTEAFF; CDR3 DNA: TGCAGTGCTCTCTCCCCGGGGGTGAACACTGAAGCTTTCTTT
V gene: TRBV12-3/TRBV12-4; J gene: TRBJ2-7; D gene: .; CDR3 length: 13; clone size: .; CDR3 protein: CASNTFHAGEQYF; CDR3 DNA: TGTGCCAGCAACACTTTCCACGCGGGGGAGCAGTACTTC
V gene: TRBV20-1; J gene: TRBJ2-3; D gene: .; CDR3 length: 14; clone size: .; CDR3 protein: CSAQGLLGLDTQYF; CDR3 DNA: TGCAGTGCTCAAGGACTACTGGGACTAGATACGCAGTATTTT
V gene: TRBV6-5; J gene: TRBJ2-7; D gene: .; CDR3 length: 15; clone size: .; CDR3 protein: CASSYSDSGRYEQYF; CDR3 DNA: TGTGCCAGCAGTTACTCGGATTCAGGGAGGTACGAGCAGTACTTC
V gene: TRBV15; J gene: TRBJ1-1; D gene: .; CDR3 length: 12; clone size: .; CDR3 protein: CATSPMTSEAFF; CDR3 DNA: TGTGCCACCAGCCCCATGACGTCGGAGGCTTTCTTT
V gene: TRBV5-5; J gene: TRBJ2-1; D gene: TRBD2; CDR3 length: 15; clone size: .; CDR3 protein: CASSPGLVRYNEQFF; CDR3 DNA: TGTGCCAGCAGCCCTGGACTAGTCCGATACAATGAGCAGTTCTTC
V gene: TRBV12-5; J gene: TRBJ2-5; D gene: .; CDR3 length: 13; clone size: few; CDR3 protein: CASVPGPGRTQYF; CDR3 DNA: TGTGCTAGCGTTCCGGGACCGGGAAGAACCCAGTACTTC
V gene: TRBV29-1; J gene: TRBJ1-5; D gene: .; CDR3 length: 13; clone size: .; CDR3 protein: CSVAHSGSQPQHF; CDR3 DNA: TGCAGCGTTGCTCATTCGGGGTCTCAGCCCCAGCATTTT
V gene: TRBV10-3; J gene: TRBJ1-6; D gene: TRBD1; CDR3 length: 18; clone size: .; CDR3 protein: CAISESIVRQGIGSPLHF; CDR3 DNA: TGTGCCATCAGTGAGTCGATCGTGAGACAGGGTATCGGTTCACCCCTCCACTTT
V gene: TRBV5-1; J gene: TRBJ2-1; D gene: .; CDR3 length: 14; clone size: many; CDR3 protein: CASSLVGGGDEQFF; CDR3 DNA: TGCGCCAGCAGCTTGGTCGGAGGAGGGGATGAGCAGTTCTTC
V gene: TRBV7-2; J gene: TRBJ2-3; D gene: .; CDR3 length: 14; clone size: .; CDR3 protein: CASSQRLSSDTQYF; CDR3 DNA: TGTGCCAGCAGCCAACGACTATCCTCAGATACGCAGTATTTT
V gene: TRBV15; J gene: TRBJ2-7; D gene: TRBD2; CDR3 length: 16; clone size: .; CDR3 protein: CATSRGLLAGEAEQYF; CDR3 DNA: TGTGCCACCAGCAGAGGTCTACTAGCGGGAGAGGCGGAGCAGTACTTC
V gene: TRBV15; J gene: TRBJ2-7; D gene: TRBD2; CDR3 length: 12; clone size: few; CDR3 protein: CATSTSGDEQYF; CDR3 DNA: TGTGCCACCAGCACTAGCGGAGACGAGCAGTACTTC
V gene: TRBV29-1; J gene: TRBJ1-2; D gene: .; CDR3 length: 13; clone size: .; CDR3 protein: CSVVSTRFYGYTF; CDR3 DNA: TGCAGCGTTGTTTCTACCCGGTTCTATGGCTACACCTTC
V gene: TRBV5-1; J gene: TRBJ2-1; D gene: .; CDR3 length: 16; clone size: .; CDR3 protein: CASRPKGGRSYNEQFF; CDR3 DNA: TGCGCCAGCAGACCCAAAGGCGGCCGATCCTACAATGAGCAGTTCTTC
V gene: TRBV25-1; J gene: TRBJ2-7; D gene: TRBD2; CDR3 length: 13; clone size: few; CDR3 protein: CASSDPGRGEQYF; CDR3 DNA: TGTGCCAGCAGTGACCCGGGGAGGGGCGAGCAGTACTTC
V gene: TRBV7-8; J gene: TRBJ2-2; D gene: TRBD1; CDR3 length: 16; clone size: few; CDR3 protein: CASSLSTQGLAGELFF; CDR3 DNA: TGTGCCAGCAGCTTATCCACACAGGGGCTAGCCGGGGAGCTGTTTTTT
V gene: TRBV20-1; J gene: TRBJ2-3; D gene: TRBD2; CDR3 length: 14; clone size: many; CDR3 protein: CSVPGTSGGDTQYF; CDR3 DNA: TGCAGTGTACCCGGGACTAGCGGGGGAGATACGCAGTATTTT
V gene: TRBV6-5; J gene: TRBJ2-3; D gene: TRBD2; CDR3 length: 17; clone size: .; CDR3 protein: CASNSLPSGRNGDTQYF; CDR3 DNA: TGTGCCAGCAATTCCCTTCCTAGCGGGAGGAATGGAGATACGCAGTATTTT
V gene: TRBV9; J gene: TRBJ2-7; D gene: TRBD2; CDR3 length: 16; clone size: .; CDR3 protein: CASSQTAFLAGYEQYF; CDR3 DNA: TGTGCCAGCAGCCAGACAGCGTTTCTAGCGGGATACGAGCAGTACTTC
V gene: TRBV20-1; J gene: TRBJ2-1; D gene: TRBD2; CDR3 length: 14; clone size: many; CDR3 protein: CSARGLAGPHEQFF; CDR3 DNA: TGCAGTGCTAGGGGACTAGCGGGGCCCCATGAGCAGTTCTTC